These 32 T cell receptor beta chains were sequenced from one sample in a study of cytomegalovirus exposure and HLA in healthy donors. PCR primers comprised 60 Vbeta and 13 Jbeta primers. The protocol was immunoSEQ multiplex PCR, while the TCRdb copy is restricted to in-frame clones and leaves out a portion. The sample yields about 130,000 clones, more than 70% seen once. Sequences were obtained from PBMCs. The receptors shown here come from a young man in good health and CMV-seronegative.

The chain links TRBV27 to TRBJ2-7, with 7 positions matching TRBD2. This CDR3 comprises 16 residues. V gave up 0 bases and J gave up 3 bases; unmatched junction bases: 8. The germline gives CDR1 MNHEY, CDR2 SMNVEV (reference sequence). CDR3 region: CASSLSCQRGCYEQYF. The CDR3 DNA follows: TGTGCCAGCAGTTTATCGTGCCAGCGGGGCTGCTACGAGCAGTACTTC.

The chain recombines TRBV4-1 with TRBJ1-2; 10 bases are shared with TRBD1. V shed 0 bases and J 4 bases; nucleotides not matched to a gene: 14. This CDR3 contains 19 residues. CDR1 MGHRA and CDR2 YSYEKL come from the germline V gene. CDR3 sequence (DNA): TGCGCCAGCAGCCAAGATCGGAGACAGGGGGCGGCAGGGGCCTATGGCTACACCTTC. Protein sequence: CASSQDRRQGAAGAYGYTF.

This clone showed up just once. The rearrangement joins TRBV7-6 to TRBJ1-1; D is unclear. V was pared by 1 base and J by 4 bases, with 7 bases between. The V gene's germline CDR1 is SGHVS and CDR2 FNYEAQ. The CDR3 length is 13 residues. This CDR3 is CASSLGAATEAFF. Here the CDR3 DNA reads TGTGCCAGCAGCTTAGGGGCAGCCACTGAAGCTTTCTTT. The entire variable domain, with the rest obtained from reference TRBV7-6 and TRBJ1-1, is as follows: GAGVSQSPRYKVTKRGQDVALRCDPISGHVSLYWYRQALGQGPEFLTYFNYEAQQDKSGLPNDRFSAERPEGSISTLTIQRTEQRDSAMYRCASSLGAATEAFFGQGTRLTVV.

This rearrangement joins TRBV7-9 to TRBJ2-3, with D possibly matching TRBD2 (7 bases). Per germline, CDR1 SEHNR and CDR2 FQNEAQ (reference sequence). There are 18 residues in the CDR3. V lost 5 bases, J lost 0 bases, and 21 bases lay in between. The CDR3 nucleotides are TGTGCCAGCAGCCGCCGGGAGACGGGGGGCCGGAGCACAGATACGCAGTATTTT. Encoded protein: CASSRRETGGRSTDTQYF.

CDR3 DNA: TGTGCCAGCAGTTCCAGGGGTCGGGATCAGCCCCAGCATTTT. Protein product: CASSSRGRDQPQHF. The chain links TRBV6-5 to TRBJ1-5; a possible D gene is TRBD1 (6 bases). Germline loops: CDR1 MNHEY, CDR2 SVGAGI. Trimming removed 4 bases at V and 5 bases at J, with 12 bases between. The CDR3 spans 14 residues.

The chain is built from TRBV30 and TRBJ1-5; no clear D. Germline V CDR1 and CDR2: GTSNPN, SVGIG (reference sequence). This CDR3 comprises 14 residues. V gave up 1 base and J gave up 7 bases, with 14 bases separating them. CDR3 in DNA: TGTGCCTGGAGTGCCTCCGCCCGGAGCCAGCCCCAGCATTTT. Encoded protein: CAWSASARSQPQHF.

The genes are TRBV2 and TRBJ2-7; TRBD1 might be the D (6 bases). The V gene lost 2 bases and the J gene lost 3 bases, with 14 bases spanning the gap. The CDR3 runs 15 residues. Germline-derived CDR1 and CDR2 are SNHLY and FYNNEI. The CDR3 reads CASSERDMGHYEQYF. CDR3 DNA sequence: TGTGCCAGCAGTGAAAGGGACATGGGGCACTACGAGCAGTACTTC. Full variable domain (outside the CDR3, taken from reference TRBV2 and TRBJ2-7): EPEVTQTPSHQVTQMGQEVILRCVPISNHLYFYWYRQILGQKVEFLVSFYNNEISEKSEIFDDQFSVERPDGSNFTLKIRSTKLEDSAMYFCASSERDMGHYEQYFGPGTRLTVT.

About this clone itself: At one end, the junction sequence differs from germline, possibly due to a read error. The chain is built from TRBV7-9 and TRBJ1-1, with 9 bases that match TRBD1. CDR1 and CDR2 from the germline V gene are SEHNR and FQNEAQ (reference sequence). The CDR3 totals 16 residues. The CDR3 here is CSSRLWPGQGNTEAFF. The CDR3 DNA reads TGTTCCAGCAGACTCTGGCCGGGACAGGGGAACACTGAAGCTTTCTTT.

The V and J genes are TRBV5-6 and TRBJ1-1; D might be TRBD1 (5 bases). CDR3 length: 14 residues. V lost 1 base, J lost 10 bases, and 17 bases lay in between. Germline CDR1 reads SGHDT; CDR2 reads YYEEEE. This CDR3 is CASSLPQSGLGAFF. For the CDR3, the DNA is TGTGCCAGCAGCTTGCCCCAATCAGGGCTAGGAGCTTTCTTT.

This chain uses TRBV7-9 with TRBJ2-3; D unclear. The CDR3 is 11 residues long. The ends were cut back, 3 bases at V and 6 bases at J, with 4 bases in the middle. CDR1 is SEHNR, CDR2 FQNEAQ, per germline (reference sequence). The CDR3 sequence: CASSFRDTQYF. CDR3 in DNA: TGTGCCAGCAGCTTCCGGGATACGCAGTATTTT.

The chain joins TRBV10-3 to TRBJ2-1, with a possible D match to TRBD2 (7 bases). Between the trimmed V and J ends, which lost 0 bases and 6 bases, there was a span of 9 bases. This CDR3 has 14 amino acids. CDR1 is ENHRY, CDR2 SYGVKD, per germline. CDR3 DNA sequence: TGTGCCATCAGTGAGTCTAGGGGGGGCAATGAGCAGTTCTTC. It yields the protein CAISESRGGNEQFF.

The CDR3 sequence: CASSFRQPQHF. In DNA, the CDR3 is TGTGCCAGCAGTTTTCGTCAGCCCCAGCATTTT. The chain uses TRBV28 and TRBJ1-5, with D hard to call. CDR3 size: 11 residues. V dropped 3 bases and J dropped 6 bases, with 3 bases sitting between them. The germline gives CDR1 MDHEN, CDR2 SYDVKM.

The CDR3 bases are TGTGCCAGCAGCGAAGGGGGCGGGTTCACTGGCTACACCTTC. Protein: CASSEGGGFTGYTF. V gene TRBV7-9 combines with J gene TRBJ1-2; 7 bases are a match to TRBD1. The CDR3 runs to 14 residues. Per the germline V gene, CDR1 is SEHNR and CDR2 is FQNEAQ (reference sequence). With V trimmed by 5 bases and J by 7 bases, 10 bases remained unmatched.

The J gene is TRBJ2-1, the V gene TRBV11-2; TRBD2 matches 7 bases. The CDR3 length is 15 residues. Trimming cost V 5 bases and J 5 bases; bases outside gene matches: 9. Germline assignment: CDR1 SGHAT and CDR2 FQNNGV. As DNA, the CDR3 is TGTGCCAGCAGCACCTTTGTGGGGGGGAACAATGAGCAGTTCTTC. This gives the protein CASSTFVGGNNEQFF.

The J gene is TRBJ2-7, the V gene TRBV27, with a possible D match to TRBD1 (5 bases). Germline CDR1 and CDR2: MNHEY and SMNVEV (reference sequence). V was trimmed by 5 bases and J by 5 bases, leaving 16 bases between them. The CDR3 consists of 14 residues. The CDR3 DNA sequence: TGTGCCAGCAGTCCCACCACAGGCTTTCACGAGCAGTACTTC. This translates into CASSPTTGFHEQYF.

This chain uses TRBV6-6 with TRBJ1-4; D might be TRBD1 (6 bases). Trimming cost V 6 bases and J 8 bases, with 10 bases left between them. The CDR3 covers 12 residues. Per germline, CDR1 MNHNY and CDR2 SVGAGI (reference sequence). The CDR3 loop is CASRTGSEKLFF. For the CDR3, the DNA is TGTGCCAGCAGGACAGGCTCGGAAAAACTGTTTTTT.

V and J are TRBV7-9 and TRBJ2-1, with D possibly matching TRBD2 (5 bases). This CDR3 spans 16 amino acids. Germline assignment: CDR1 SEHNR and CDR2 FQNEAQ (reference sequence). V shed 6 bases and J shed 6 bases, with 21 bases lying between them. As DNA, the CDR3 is TGTGCCAGCAGTTATGACCCCGGGAACAAGGGCAATGAGCAGTTCTTC. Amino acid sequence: CASSYDPGNKGNEQFF.

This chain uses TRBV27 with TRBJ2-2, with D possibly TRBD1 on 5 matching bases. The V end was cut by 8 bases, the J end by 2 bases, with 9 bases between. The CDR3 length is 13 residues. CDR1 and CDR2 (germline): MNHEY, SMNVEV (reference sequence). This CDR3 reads CASADINTGELFF. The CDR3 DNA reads TGTGCCAGCGCGGACATTAACACCGGGGAGCTGTTTTTT.

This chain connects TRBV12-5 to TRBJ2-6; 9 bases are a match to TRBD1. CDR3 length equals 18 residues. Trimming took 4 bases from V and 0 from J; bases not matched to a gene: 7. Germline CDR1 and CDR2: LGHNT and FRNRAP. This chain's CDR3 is CASGWGQGLSSGANVLTF. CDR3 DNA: TGTGCTAGTGGTTGGGGACAGGGTTTATCCTCTGGGGCCAACGTCCTGACTTTC.

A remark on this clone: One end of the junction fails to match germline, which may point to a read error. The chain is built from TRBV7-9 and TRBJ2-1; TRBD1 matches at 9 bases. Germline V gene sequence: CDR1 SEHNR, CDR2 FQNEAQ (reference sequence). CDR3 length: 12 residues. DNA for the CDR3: TGTTCCAGCAGCTTAGTCCGGGACAGGGTGTTCTTC. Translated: CSSSLVRDRVFF.

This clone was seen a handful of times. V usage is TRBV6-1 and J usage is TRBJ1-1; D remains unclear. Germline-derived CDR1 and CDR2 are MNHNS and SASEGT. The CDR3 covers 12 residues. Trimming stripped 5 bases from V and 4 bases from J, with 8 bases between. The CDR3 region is CASSSSSTEAFF. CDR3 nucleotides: TGTGCCAGCAGTTCGAGTAGCACTGAAGCTTTCTTT.

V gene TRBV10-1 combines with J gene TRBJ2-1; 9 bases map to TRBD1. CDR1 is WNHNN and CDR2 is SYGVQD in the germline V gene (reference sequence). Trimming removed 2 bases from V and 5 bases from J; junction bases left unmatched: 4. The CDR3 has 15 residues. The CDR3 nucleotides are TGCGCCAGCAGTGAGCCGGGACAGGGAGACAATGAGCAGTTCTTC. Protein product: CASSEPGQGDNEQFF.

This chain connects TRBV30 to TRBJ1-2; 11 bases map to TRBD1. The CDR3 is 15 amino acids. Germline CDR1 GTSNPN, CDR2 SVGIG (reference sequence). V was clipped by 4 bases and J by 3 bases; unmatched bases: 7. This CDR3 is CAWTGTGGAYYGYTF. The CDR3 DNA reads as TGTGCCTGGACCGGGACAGGGGGTGCTTACTATGGCTACACCTTC.

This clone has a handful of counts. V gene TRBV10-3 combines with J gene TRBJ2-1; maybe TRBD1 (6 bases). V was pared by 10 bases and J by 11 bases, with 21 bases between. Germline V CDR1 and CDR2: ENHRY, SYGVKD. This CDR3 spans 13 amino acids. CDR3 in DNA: TGTGCCACCCTACCCCCAACAGGGTTCCAGCAGTTCTTC. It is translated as CATLPPTGFQQFF.

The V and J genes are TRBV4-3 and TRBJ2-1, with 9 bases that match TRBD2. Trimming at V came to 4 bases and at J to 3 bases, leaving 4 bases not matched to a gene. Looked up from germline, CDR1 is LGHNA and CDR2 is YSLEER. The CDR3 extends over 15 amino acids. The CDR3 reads CASSLSGGNYNEQFF. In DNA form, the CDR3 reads TGCGCCAGCAGCCTAAGCGGGGGGAACTACAATGAGCAGTTCTTC.

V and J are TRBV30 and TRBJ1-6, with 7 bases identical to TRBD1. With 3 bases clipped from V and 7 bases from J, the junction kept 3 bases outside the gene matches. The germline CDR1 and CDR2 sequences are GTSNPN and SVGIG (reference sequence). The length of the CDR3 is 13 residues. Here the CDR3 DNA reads TGTGCCTGGAGCGGGACAGTAAATTCACCCCTCCACTTT. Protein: CAWSGTVNSPLHF.

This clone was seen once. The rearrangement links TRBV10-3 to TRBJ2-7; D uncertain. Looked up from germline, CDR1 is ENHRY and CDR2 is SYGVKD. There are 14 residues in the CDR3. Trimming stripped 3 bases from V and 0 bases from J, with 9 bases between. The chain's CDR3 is CAISDRFSSYEQYF. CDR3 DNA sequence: TGTGCCATCAGTGACAGATTTTCCTCCTACGAGCAGTACTTC.

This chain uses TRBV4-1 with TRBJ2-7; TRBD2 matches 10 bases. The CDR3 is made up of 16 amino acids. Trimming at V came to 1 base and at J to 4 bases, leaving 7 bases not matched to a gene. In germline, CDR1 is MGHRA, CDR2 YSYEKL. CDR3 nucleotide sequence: TGCGCCAGCAGCCAAGTCCGACTAGCGGGTTCTTACGAGCAGTACTTC. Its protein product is CASSQVRLAGSYEQYF.

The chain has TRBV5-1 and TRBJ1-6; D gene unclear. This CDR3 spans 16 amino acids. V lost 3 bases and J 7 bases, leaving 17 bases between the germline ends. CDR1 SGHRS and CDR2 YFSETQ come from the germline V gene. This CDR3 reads CASSSRRTDRNSPLHF. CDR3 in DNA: TGCGCCAGCAGCTCTAGGAGGACCGATAGGAATTCACCCCTCCACTTT.

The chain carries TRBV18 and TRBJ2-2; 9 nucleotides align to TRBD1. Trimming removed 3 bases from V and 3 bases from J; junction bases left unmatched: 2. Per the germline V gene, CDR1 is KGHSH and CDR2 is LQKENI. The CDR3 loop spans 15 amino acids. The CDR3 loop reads CASSPTGGDTGELFF. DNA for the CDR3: TGTGCCAGCTCACCGACAGGGGGTGACACCGGGGAGCTGTTTTTT.

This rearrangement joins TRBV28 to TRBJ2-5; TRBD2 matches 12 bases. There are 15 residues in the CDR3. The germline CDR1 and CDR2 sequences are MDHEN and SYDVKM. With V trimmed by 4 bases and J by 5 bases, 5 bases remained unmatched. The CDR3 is CASSSSGGATETQYF. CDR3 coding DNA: TGTGCCAGCAGTTCTAGCGGGGGGGCCACGGAGACCCAGTACTTC.

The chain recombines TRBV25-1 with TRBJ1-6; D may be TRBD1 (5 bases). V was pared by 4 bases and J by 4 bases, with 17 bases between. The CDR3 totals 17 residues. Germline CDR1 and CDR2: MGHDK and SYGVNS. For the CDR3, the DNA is TGTGCCAGCAGTGGGTTTACAGGCGAATCTTATAATTCACCCCTCCACTTT. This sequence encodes CASSGFTGESYNSPLHF.